One and the same sample provided the 32 T cell receptor beta chains below, sequenced in a study of T cells in Graves' hyperthyroidism and ophthalmopathy. RNA transcripts gave rise to amplified TCR beta CDR3 regions. The HTBI primer set was used in a first-round RT-PCR of the TCR CDR3. TCRdb passed the multiplex PCR reads through MiXCR, listing each CDR3 protein once. The sample has hundreds of thousands of distinct CDR3 sequences; roughly 16% are singletons. The material sequenced was blood. The source is a woman aged 25 to 39 with Graves' hyperthyroidism.

This clonotype has just a few counts. The chain carries TRBV4-1 and TRBJ2-1, with D uncertain. Germline assignment: CDR1 MGHRA and CDR2 YSYEKL. The ends were cut back, 1 base at V and 5 bases at J, with 15 bases in the middle. The CDR3 runs 16 residues. The CDR3 DNA reads as TGCGCCAGCAGCCAAGTCGTGCGCGGCACCGACAATGAGCAGTTCTTC. This encodes CASSQVVRGTDNEQFF.

This clonotype was detected ten times or more. CDR3 region: CASSPPTSGYEQYF. Written as DNA, the CDR3 is TGTGCCAGCAGCCCTCCGACTAGCGGCTACGAGCAGTACTTC. V gene TRBV11-3 combines with J gene TRBJ2-7; TRBD2 agrees at 9 bases. In germline, CDR1 is SGHNT, CDR2 YENEEA. With 5 bases clipped from V and 3 bases from J, the junction kept 5 bases outside the gene matches. CDR3 length: 14 amino acids. The variable domain in full, completed from reference TRBV11-3 and TRBJ2-7, reads EAGVVQSPRYKIIEKKQPVAFWCNPISGHNTLYWYLQNLGQGPELLIRYENEEAVDDSQLPKDRFSAERLKGVDSTLKIQPAELGDSAVYLCASSPPTSGYEQYFGPGTRLTVT.

In this sample, this clonotype turned up many times. The chain carries TRBV7-2 and TRBJ2-4, with TRBD2 matching 7 bases. Losses at the gene ends were 1 base for V and 7 bases for J; bases not matched to a gene: 4. CDR1 is SGHTA, CDR2 FQGNSA, per germline. The CDR3 totals 14 residues. CDR3: CASSLGGGQNIQYF. CDR3 sequence (DNA): TGTGCCAGCAGCTTAGGGGGAGGGCAGAACATTCAGTACTTC.

This clonotype appeared many times. This chain links TRBV27 with TRBJ2-7; D not certain. V was cut by 4 bases and J by 2 bases, with 9 bases left in between. Germline-derived CDR1 and CDR2 are MNHEY and SMNVEV (reference sequence). The CDR3 is 13 amino acids. CDR3 sequence: CASSYQEAYEQYF. CDR3 DNA: TGTGCCAGCAGTTACCAGGAAGCCTACGAGCAGTACTTC.

This clonotype was detected ten times or more. The chain has TRBV15 and TRBJ2-6; no clear D. Germline V gene data show CDR1 as LNHNV and CDR2 as YYDKDF (reference sequence). With 2 bases removed from V and 0 bases from J, the gap between germline ends came to 5 bases. The CDR3 consists of 15 residues. CDR3 nucleotides: TGTGCCACCAGCAGACCCAACTCTGGGGCCAACGTCCTGACTTTC. The encoded protein is CATSRPNSGANVLTF.

This clonotype was recorded at least ten times. The V gene is TRBV12-3 or TRBV12-4, the J gene TRBJ1-2, with a tentative D call TRBD1 (5 bases). Between the trimmed V and J ends, which lost 7 bases and 4 bases, there was a span of 13 bases. This CDR3 is built from 13 residues. CDR3: CASTLTGAYGYTF. The CDR3 nucleotides read TGTGCCAGCACCTTAACAGGTGCCTATGGCTACACCTTC.

This clonotype came up a few times. This chain connects TRBV29-1 to TRBJ2-7, with D possibly matching TRBD1 (6 bases). Trimming left V 0 bases short and J 1 base short, with 10 bases between. The CDR3 has 14 amino acids. Germline lookup yields CDR1 SQVTM and CDR2 ANQGSEA. As DNA, the CDR3 is TGCAGCGTTGAAGATAGGGACAATTCCTACGAGCAGTACTTC. Its protein is CSVEDRDNSYEQYF.

V gene TRBV29-1 combines with J gene TRBJ1-2, with D perhaps matching TRBD1 (6 bases). V was shortened by 0 bases and J by 4 bases, with 12 bases between the two germline ends. The CDR3 is 14 amino acids. Germline CDR1 reads SQVTM; CDR2 reads ANQGSEA. The CDR3 protein is CSVEDRGLSYGYTF. The DNA of the CDR3 is TGCAGCGTTGAAGATAGGGGGTTGAGCTATGGCTACACCTTC. Full variable domain (outside the CDR3, taken from reference TRBV29-1 and TRBJ1-2): SAVISQKPSRDICQRGTSLTIQCQVDSQVTMMFWYRQQPGQSLTLIATANQGSEATYESGFVIDKFPISRPNLTFSTLTVSNMSPEDSSIYLCSVEDRGLSYGYTFGSGTRLTVV.

This clonotype was detected only a few times. The chain has TRBV5-1 and TRBJ2-5, with TRBD2 matching over 7 bases. CDR3 length: 17 residues. Germline values: CDR1 SGHRS, CDR2 YFSETQ. The J segment lost 1 base and the V segment lost 0 bases, leaving 9 bases of the junction unmatched. This chain's CDR3 is CASSLGQLASGQETQYF. CDR3 in DNA: TGCGCCAGCAGCTTGGGTCAGCTGGCTAGCGGCCAAGAGACCCAGTACTTC.

Points on this clonotype: A much more abundant neighbour one base away suggests this may be a read error. The gene calls are TRBV6-2 or TRBV6-3 and TRBJ1-1; D is undetermined. Germline lookup yields CDR1 MNHEY and CDR2 SVGEGT. The ends were cut back, 0 bases at V and 6 bases at J, with 11 bases in the middle. The CDR3 totals 14 residues. CDR3 sequence (DNA): TGTGCCAGCAGTTACTCTCGACCAAACGCTGAAGCTTTCTTT. As protein: CASSYSRPNAEAFF.

This clonotype was seen at least ten times. The genes are TRBV7-9 and TRBJ1-2; D may be TRBD1 (6 bases). V was cut by 8 bases and J by 6 bases, with 10 bases left in between. The CDR3 spans 11 residues. Germline loops: CDR1 SEHNR, CDR2 FQNEAQ (reference sequence). The CDR3 bases are TGTGCCAGCGGGCAGGGGCATGGCTACACCTTC. Translated: CASGQGHGYTF.

This clonotype showed up many times. CDR3 region: CATSDLGSGEQYF. As DNA, the CDR3 is TGTGCCACCAGTGATTTAGGGTCGGGCGAGCAGTACTTC. The J gene is TRBJ2-7, the V gene TRBV24-1; D is unclear. Germline CDR1 KGHDR, CDR2 SFDVKD. Trimming pared 1 base from V and 6 bases from J, leaving 9 bases between. This CDR3 has 13 amino acids.

This clonotype was seen repeatedly, ten times or more. The chain uses TRBV5-1 and TRBJ2-1, with 7 bases fitting TRBD2. This CDR3 contains 19 residues. Germline CDR1 is SGHRS and CDR2 is YFSETQ. V shed 0 bases and J 0 bases; nucleotides not matched to a gene: 12. CDR3 nucleotides: TGCGCCAGCAGCTTGGGATTAGTGGCCAGCGGGACCTCCTACAATGAGCAGTTCTTC. It is translated as CASSLGLVASGTSYNEQFF. Complete variable domain (other parts from reference TRBV5-1 and TRBJ2-1): KAGVTQTPRYLIKTRGQQVTLSCSPISGHRSVSWYQQTPGQGLQFLFEYFSETQRNKGNFPGRFSGRQFSNSRSEMNVSTLELGDSALYLCASSLGLVASGTSYNEQFFGPGTRLTVL.

The rearrangement uses TRBV27 and TRBJ2-5; 11 bases are a match to TRBD2. There are 13 residues in the CDR3. The trim removed 9 bases at V and 5 bases at J, leaving 5 bases unmatched. Germline V gene data show CDR1 as MNHEY and CDR2 as SMNVEV (reference sequence). CDR3: CASSGRAGETQYF. Written as DNA, the CDR3 is TGTGCCAGTAGCGGGAGGGCGGGGGAGACCCAGTACTTC.

The chain recombines TRBV20-1 with TRBJ2-7; 14 bases map to TRBD2. CDR1 is DFQATT, CDR2 SNEGSKA, per germline (reference sequence). Trimming at V came to 4 bases and at J to 0 bases, leaving 2 bases not matched to a gene. CDR3 size: 15 residues. The CDR3 DNA follows: TGCAGTGCTAAAGGGACTAGCGGGAGCTCCTACGAGCAGTACTTC. Translated, it gives CSAKGTSGSSYEQYF.

This clonotype was seen a few times. The CDR3 spells CAWRRRLLLLGADTQYF. CDR3 in DNA: TGTGCCTGGAGGAGGAGGTTACTACTCTTGGGGGCAGATACGCAGTATTTT. The rearrangement joins TRBV30 to TRBJ2-3; D may correspond to TRBD1 or TRBD2 (5 bases each). Germline-derived CDR1 and CDR2 are GTSNPN and SVGIG (reference sequence). V was shortened by 3 bases and J by 4 bases, with 23 bases between the two germline ends. This CDR3 is 17 amino acids long.

This clonotype showed up just a few times. The chain employs TRBV30 and TRBJ2-5; 9 positions match TRBD1. The CDR3 is 11 amino acids. The V and J ends lost 0 bases and 13 bases, in that order; junction bases with no gene match: 3. CDR1 is GTSNPN and CDR2 is SVGIG in the germline V gene (reference sequence). In DNA form, the CDR3 reads TGTGCCTGGAGTGTACCGGGACAGGGGTACTTC. It yields the protein CAWSVPGQGYF.

The chain employs TRBV7-6 and TRBJ2-2, with TRBD2 matching over 8 bases. This CDR3 has 17 amino acids. The ends lost 0 bases at V and 1 base at J; junction bases unmatched: 4. Germline V lookup: CDR1 SGHVS, CDR2 FNYEAQ. The CDR3: CASSLAGLAGNTGELFF. The CDR3 DNA sequence: TGTGCCAGCAGCTTAGCAGGACTAGCTGGGAACACCGGGGAGCTGTTTTTT.

This chain joins TRBV13 and TRBJ2-7; 9 bases line up with TRBD1. Germline loops: CDR1 PRHDT, CDR2 FYEKMQ (reference sequence). Trimming at V came to 4 bases and at J to 5 bases, leaving 6 bases not matched to a gene. The CDR3 extends over 14 amino acids. The CDR3 loop is CASSSGTGIHEQYF. CDR3 DNA: TGTGCCAGCAGCTCCGGGACAGGGATACACGAGCAGTACTTC. Full variable domain (rest looked up from reference TRBV13 and TRBJ2-7): AAGVIQSPRHLIKEKRETATLKCYPIPRHDTVYWYQQGPGQDPQFLISFYEKMQSDKGSIPDRFSAQQFSDYHSELNMSSLELGDSALYFCASSSGTGIHEQYFGPGTRLTVT.

Comments on this clonotype: A single base separates this from a much larger clone, so it may be a read error. This rearrangement joins TRBV20-1 to TRBJ2-5; a possible D gene is TRBD2 (6 bases). The V and J ends lost 0 bases and 4 bases respectively, with 18 bases between them. Germline V lookup: CDR1 DFQATT, CDR2 SNEGSKA (reference sequence). The CDR3 has 16 amino acids. CDR3 DNA: TGCAGTGCTAGAGATTACCGCGTAGCGGTGGTAGAGACCCAGTACTTC. It yields the protein CSARDYRVAVVETQYF.

The sample holds many counts of this clonotype. The chain combines TRBV27 with TRBJ1-5; weak D call: TRBD1 (6 bases). Trimming cost V 5 bases and J 1 base, with 15 bases left between them. The CDR3 runs 16 residues. CDR1 MNHEY and CDR2 SMNVEV come from the germline V gene (reference sequence). The DNA for the CDR3 is TGTGCCAGCAGTCCTGCTTTCAGGGGAAGCAATCAGCCCCAGCATTTT. This encodes CASSPAFRGSNQPQHF.

The chain is built from TRBV7-2 and TRBJ2-1; 11 nucleotides line up with TRBD2. Trimming at V came to 4 bases and at J to 6 bases, leaving 8 bases not matched to a gene. From germline, CDR1 is SGHTA and CDR2 FQGNSA. This CDR3 has 16 amino acids. The CDR3 region is CASSSGFTSGSNEQFF. The CDR3 nucleotides are TGTGCCAGCAGCTCCGGGTTTACTAGCGGGAGCAATGAGCAGTTCTTC.

This clonotype was seen ten or more times. This chain uses TRBV30 with TRBJ1-1; possible D gene TRBD1, 6 bases. Germline V gene data show CDR1 as GTSNPN and CDR2 as SVGIG (reference sequence). The CDR3 has 13 residues. The V gene lost 4 bases and the J gene lost 3 bases, with 12 bases spanning the gap. The CDR3 spells CAWTFGQHTEAFF. The CDR3 DNA sequence: TGTGCCTGGACCTTCGGACAGCACACTGAAGCTTTCTTT.

The table lists this clonotype with many counts. The V gene is TRBV5-1, the J gene TRBJ1-5; tentative D call: TRBD1 (5 bases). CDR1 SGHRS and CDR2 YFSETQ come from the germline V gene. With 0 bases removed from V and 5 bases from J, the gap between germline ends came to 9 bases. CDR3 length equals 14 residues. The CDR3 reads CASSLDGRDQPQHF. CDR3 nucleotides: TGCGCCAGCAGCTTGGACGGCAGGGATCAGCCCCAGCATTTT.

This clonotype has a count of ten or more. The V and J genes are TRBV18 and TRBJ2-5, with 11 positions matching TRBD1. The CDR3 totals 15 residues. V gave up 2 bases and J gave up 5 bases; unmatched junction bases: 4. Looked up from germline, CDR1 is KGHSH and CDR2 is LQKENI. In DNA form, the CDR3 reads TGTGCCAGCTCACCAGGACAGGGGGCTGGGGAGACCCAGTACTTC. This encodes CASSPGQGAGETQYF.

This chain uses TRBV6-2 or TRBV6-3 with TRBJ2-3, with 13 bases fitting TRBD2. Looked up from germline, CDR1 is MNHEY and CDR2 is SVGEGT. V dropped 0 bases and J dropped 0; count of bases not matched to a gene: 6. This CDR3 has 19 residues. The CDR3 loop reads CASSYSTSGRPTSTDTQYF. CDR3 DNA sequence: TGTGCCAGCAGTTACTCGACTAGCGGGAGGCCGACTAGCACAGATACGCAGTATTTT.

The chain couples TRBV18 to TRBJ1-3; D might be TRBD1 (6 bases). CDR1 and CDR2 (germline): KGHSH, LQKENI. This CDR3 is built from 17 residues. Trimming left V 6 bases short and J 0 bases short, with 18 bases between. The CDR3 loop reads CASSPAGGASSGNTIYF. The CDR3 DNA is TGTGCCAGCTCCCCCGCCGGGGGGGCGAGCTCTGGAAACACCATATATTTT.

This sequence joins TRBV6-2 or TRBV6-3 and TRBJ1-5; TRBD1 matches at 7 bases. V was clipped by 8 bases and J by 7 bases; unmatched bases: 5. Germline V gene lookup returns CDR1 MNHEY and CDR2 SVGEGT. This CDR3 is 12 amino acids long. CDR3 protein: CASWDSDQPQHF. CDR3 sequence (DNA): TGTGCCAGCTGGGACAGTGACCAGCCCCAGCATTTT.

This clonotype was seen repeatedly, ten times or more. The genes are TRBV6-1 and TRBJ1-5, with 7 bases fitting TRBD1. Germline V gene lookup returns CDR1 MNHNS and CDR2 SASEGT. The CDR3 loop spans 15 amino acids. V shed 5 bases and J 1 base; nucleotides not matched to a gene: 5. The DNA of the CDR3 is TGTGCCAGCAGTACCAGGGGGGAGAGCAATCAGCCCCAGCATTTT. This translates into CASSTRGESNQPQHF.

The CDR3 reads CASRPTAGTTDTQYF. In nucleotides, the CDR3 is TGTGCCAGCAGACCTACCGCCGGGACTACAGATACGCAGTATTTT. The genes are TRBV3-1 and TRBJ2-3; the D gene is possibly TRBD2 (6 bases). The CDR3 covers 15 residues. V lost 6 bases, J lost 3 bases, and 16 bases lay in between. In germline, CDR1 is LGHDT, CDR2 YNNKEL (reference sequence).

V usage is TRBV9 and J usage is TRBJ2-1; 10 positions agree with TRBD2. V lost 0 bases, J lost 9 bases, and 6 bases stayed unmatched. Germline lookup yields CDR1 SGDLS and CDR2 YYNGEE. The CDR3 has 15 residues. The CDR3 protein is CASSVEGTSVGEQFF. CDR3 bases: TGTGCCAGCAGCGTAGAAGGGACTAGCGTCGGTGAGCAGTTCTTC.

This clonotype was recorded many times. The chain combines TRBV5-1 with TRBJ1-5; TRBD1 matches 7 bases. The V gene's germline CDR1 is SGHRS and CDR2 YFSETQ. This CDR3 region has 14 residues. V gave up 3 bases and J gave up 4 bases; unmatched junction bases: 4. The CDR3 reads CASSSGTANQPQHF. The CDR3, as DNA: TGCGCCAGCAGCTCGGGGACAGCAAATCAGCCCCAGCATTTT.